The clone carrying this TCR beta chain was seen only a few times. What it recognizes is unknown. These data are taken from a study of CD8 T cells in ankylosing spondylitis. Study-level points and caveats: Those disease-linked clones were CD8+; they were also relatively rare in peripheral blood. Reactive arthritis synovial fluid and blood previously showed some of these motif variants. Reportedly, disease-linked clones are significantly enriched in ankylosing spondylitis patients' matched synovial fluid.

The authors made TCR beta libraries by quantitative 5'-RACE with molecular barcodes. One entry per CDR3 protein, called by TCRdb with MiXCR from the 5' RACE reads. The sample holds some 200,000 distinct CDR3 sequences, around 13% seen once. The CDR3 is 17 residues long. Trimming removed 4 bases from V and 4 bases from J; junction bases left unmatched: 9. Germline loops: CDR1 MNHEY, CDR2 SVGAGI. The chain couples TRBV6-5 to TRBJ2-2, with 10 bases aligning to TRBD2. Material: blood, either unsorted or a sorted T cell fraction (not recorded which). The receptor was isolated from a male donor with ankylosing spondylitis or in good health (not recorded which). DNA for the CDR3: TGTGCCAGCAGTTTAGGAGCGGGAGGGGCGGGCACCGGGGAGCTGTTTTTT. It yields the protein CASSLGAGGAGTGELFF.